This T cell receptor (beta chain) is from a study of vaccination effects on CD4 cells after COVID-19. Study at large: BNT162b2 vaccine or mRNA-1273 vaccine was given to participants in two doses. Study-wide points: Vaccine- and infection-induced clones showed marked clonal contraction late following vaccination.

Concerning this clone: The antigen is undetermined.

CD4+ T cells specific for antigen were expanded with viral peptide pools by the ViraFEST assay before sequencing. It was after approximately 11 days of culture that CD4+ T cells were isolated. Having tested negative for nucleocapsid antibodies, the vaccine recipients showed no prior SARS-CoV-2 infection. Peptides at roughly 9.2 ug/ml and IL-2 at 9.5 to 10 IU/ml were added to more than 1.5 million PBMC per well. From germline, CDR1 is LNHDA and CDR2 SQIVND (reference sequence). The CDR3 has 16 amino acids. V was trimmed by 2 bases and J by 2 bases, leaving 12 bases between them. Data came from immunoSEQ multiplex PCR; TCRdb stores just in-frame clones and leaves some out. This table has about 24,000 clones, approximately 80% appearing once.

The receptor's source is a human donor who received a COVID-19 vaccine. This chain connects TRBV19 to TRBJ2-2; no definite D call. Specimen: CD4+ T cells from PBMCs cultured with HCoV-NL63 spike peptides, collected before COVID-19 vaccination. The CDR3 here is CASSILPQGNTGELFF. The CDR3 DNA sequence: TGTGCCAGTAGTATATTACCCCAAGGAAACACCGGGGAGCTGTTTTTT.